The clone carrying this T cell receptor beta chain appeared once. The antigen remains unidentified. Other DNA sequences within the sample encode an identical CDR3. The entry originates in a study of cytomegalovirus exposure and HLA in healthy donors. With 60 Vbeta and 13 Jbeta primers, the PCR was carried out. Libraries were prepared by immunoSEQ multiplex PCR; TCRdb keeps only in-frame clonotypes and omits some of them. This table holds some 220,000 clones, 82% found once. Notes on the study in general: In most subjects, TCR beta sequences reportedly gave accurate predictions of HLA-A and HLA-B alleles.

V was shortened by 1 base and J by 1 base, with 5 bases between the two germline ends. This CDR3 contains 13 residues. Germline V lookup: CDR1 GTSNPN, CDR2 SVGIG (reference sequence). The sequence came from a woman aged 40 to 50 in good health and CMV-seronegative. Specimen: PBMCs. V is TRBV30 and J is TRBJ1-3; tentative D call: TRBD1 (5 bases). The CDR3 bases are TGTGCCTGGAGTGCAGGGTCTGGAAACACCATATATTTT. It yields the protein CAWSAGSGNTIYF.